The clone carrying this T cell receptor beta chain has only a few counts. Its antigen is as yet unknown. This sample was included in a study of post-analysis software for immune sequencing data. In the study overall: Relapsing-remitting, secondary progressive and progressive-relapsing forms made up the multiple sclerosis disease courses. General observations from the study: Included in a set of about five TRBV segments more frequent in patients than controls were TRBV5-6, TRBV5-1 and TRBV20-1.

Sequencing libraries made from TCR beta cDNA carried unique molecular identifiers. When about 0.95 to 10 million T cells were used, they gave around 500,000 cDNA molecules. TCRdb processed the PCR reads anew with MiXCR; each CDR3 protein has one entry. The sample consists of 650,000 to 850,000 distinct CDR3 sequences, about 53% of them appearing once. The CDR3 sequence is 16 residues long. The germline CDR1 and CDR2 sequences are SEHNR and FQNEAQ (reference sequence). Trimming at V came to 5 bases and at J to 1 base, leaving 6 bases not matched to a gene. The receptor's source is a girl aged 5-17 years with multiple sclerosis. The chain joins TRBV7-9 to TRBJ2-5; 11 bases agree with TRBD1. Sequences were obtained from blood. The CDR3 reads CASSPSGQGVQETQYF. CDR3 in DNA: TGTGCCAGCAGCCCATCGGGACAGGGGGTCCAAGAGACCCAGTACTTC.